This TCR beta chain is drawn from a study of T-cell memory formation after mild COVID-19. Study observations and caveats: A subset of responding clones appeared in pre-infection memory, suggesting cross-reactive memory joined. CM and EM subsets held most contracting CD4+ clones; EMRA held CD8+ ones.

This clonotype was recorded a few times. The target antigen is unknown. TCRdb reprocessed the 5' RACE reads with MiXCR, giving one entry per CDR3 protein. Seen here are around 250,000 distinct CDR3 sequences, roughly a tenth observed once, and the top ten hold around 23%. V was clipped by 6 bases and J by 2 bases, with 13 bases between them. Per the germline V gene, CDR1 is DFQATT and CDR2 is SNEGSKA (reference sequence). The length of the CDR3 is 13 residues. Sequenced material: PBMCs or a T cell subset sorted from them (not recorded which). The source of this sequence is a young man who had mild COVID-19 (a few samples of this study predate the infection). Cell type and time point are not known. The genes are TRBV20-1 and TRBJ1-2, with D unresolved. CDR3 residues: CSAHHPDNYGYTF. The CDR3 DNA is TGCAGTGCCCATCATCCGGACAACTATGGCTACACCTTC.